What follows are 25 T cell receptor beta chains derived from one specimen sequenced in a study of regulatory T cells in long-lasting Graves disease. CDR3-region Arm-PCR and iRepertoire HTBI primers produced the TCR beta libraries. TCRdb re-called the multiplex PCR reads with MiXCR, one entry per CDR3 protein. In the table there are 600,000 to 800,000 distinct CDR3 sequences, 30% of which are singletons. Regarding time point: persistent/refractory GD, antithyroid drugs over 5 years with positive TRAb. Scientists built the TCR library using RNA that was extracted from PBMCs. The source material was peripheral blood mononuclear cells (PBMCs), sampled when the disease was refractory, from a patient treated with antithyroid drugs. The receptors were sampled from a female donor with Graves disease.

The V and J genes are TRBV6-1 and TRBJ1-2; 7 nucleotides match TRBD1. V lost 3 bases and J lost 0; bases outside the gene matches: 4. The CDR3 has 15 residues. Germline assignment: CDR1 MNHNS and CDR2 SASEGT. DNA of the CDR3: TGTGCCAGCAGTGAGTTGACAGGGCCTAACTATGGCTACACCTTC. Its protein product is CASSELTGPNYGYTF.

Points on this clonotype: The germline gene is not matched at one end of the junction; a read error may be the cause. The chain is built from TRBV2 and TRBJ1-3; no firm D call. This CDR3 contains 15 residues. Germline V gene data show CDR1 as SNHLY and CDR2 as FYNNEI. As DNA, the CDR3 is TGTGCCAGCAGTGATGAGGTGGTCTCTGGAAACAACATATATTTT. It specifies CASSDEVVSGNNIYF. The complete variable domain, with remaining parts taken from reference TRBV2 and TRBJ1-3, reads EPEVTQTPSHQVTQMGQEVILRCVPISNHLYFYWYRQILGQKVEFLVSFYNNEISEKSEIFDDQFSVERPDGSNFTLKIRSTKLEDSAMYFCASSDEVVSGNNIYFGEGSWLTVV.

This chain joins TRBV6-2 or TRBV6-3 and TRBJ2-3, with D unclear. Germline lookup yields CDR1 MNHEY and CDR2 SVGEGT. The CDR3 covers 12 residues. The V end was cut by 7 bases, the J end by 6 bases, with 11 bases between. The CDR3 nucleotides are TGTGCCAGCACCTCCGTCCCGGATACGCAGTATTTT. Translation gives CASTSVPDTQYF.

This clonotype turned up a few times. V gene TRBV11-2 combines with J gene TRBJ1-5; TRBD1 agrees at 7 bases. V shed 5 bases and J 6 bases; nucleotides not matched to a gene: 10. Per the germline V gene, CDR1 is SGHAT and CDR2 is FQNNGV. The CDR3 totals 15 residues. The CDR3 loop is CASSISTGLGQPQHF. For the CDR3, the DNA is TGTGCCAGCAGCATCTCGACAGGGCTGGGTCAGCCCCAGCATTTT.

The chain combines TRBV12-3 or TRBV12-4 with TRBJ2-7; TRBD2 is a possible D gene (6 bases). The CDR3 covers 14 residues. Trimming shortened V by 3 bases and J by 5 bases, and 14 bases separated the two germline ends. The CDR3 loop is CASSLAGPADEQYF. The CDR3 DNA reads TGTGCCAGCAGTTTGGCGGGACCGGCTGACGAGCAGTACTTC.

This clonotype was detected many times. J is TRBJ1-5 and V is TRBV28; TRBD1 might be the D (5 bases). The length of the CDR3 is 16 residues. Looked up from germline, CDR1 is MDHEN and CDR2 is SYDVKM. V lost 6 bases and J lost 0, with 15 bases in between. CDR3 in DNA: TGTGCCAGCAGCACACCAGACAGCCATAGCAATCAGCCCCAGCATTTT. This codes for CASSTPDSHSNQPQHF.

This chain connects TRBV20-1 to TRBJ1-5; no reliable D call. The V end was cut by 1 base, the J end by 7 bases, with 8 bases between. There are 12 residues in the CDR3. CDR1 DFQATT and CDR2 SNEGSKA come from the germline V gene (reference sequence). CDR3 amino acids: CSARGLRQPQHF. The CDR3 DNA sequence: TGCAGTGCTAGAGGTTTACGGCAGCCCCAGCATTTT.

This chain uses TRBV6-1 with TRBJ2-7, with D possibly called TRBD1 or TRBD2 (6 bases each). This CDR3 spans 13 amino acids. V lost 2 bases and J lost 7, with 12 bases in between. Germline CDR1 and CDR2: MNHNS and SASEGT. CDR3 region: CASSEKGGREQYF. The CDR3 nucleotides read TGTGCCAGCAGTGAAAAGGGGGGAAGGGAGCAGTACTTC.

The CDR3 sequence is CASTRGVGEGYTF. In DNA form, the CDR3 reads TGTGCCAGCACCCGTGGGGTGGGGGAAGGCTACACCTTC. The chain links TRBV7-3 to TRBJ1-2; tentative D call: TRBD1 (5 bases). Per germline, CDR1 SGHTA and CDR2 FQGTGA. Trimming removed 7 bases from V and 8 bases from J, with 17 bases in between. There are 13 residues in the CDR3.

The rearrangement joins TRBV7-9 to TRBJ2-1, with TRBD1 matching 8 bases. Germline values: CDR1 SEHNR, CDR2 FQNEAQ (reference sequence). The CDR3 extends over 11 amino acids. Germline trimming cut 8 bases from V and 7 bases from J; bases unmatched to any gene: 1. The CDR3 DNA reads as TGTGCCAGCGGACAGGGAAATGAGCAGTTCTTC. Its translation is CASGQGNEQFF.

This clonotype was seen many times. The chain carries TRBV28 and TRBJ1-6; no definite D call. Per the germline V gene, CDR1 is MDHEN and CDR2 is SYDVKM. The CDR3 is 14 residues long. V was clipped by 6 bases and J by 8 bases, with 14 bases between them. CDR3 bases: TGTGCCAGCAGACCTGACGGCTCTTATTCACCCCTCCACTTT. It codes for CASRPDGSYSPLHF.

This clonotype was seen a handful of times. The chain employs TRBV11-2 and TRBJ2-7; perhaps D is TRBD1 or TRBD2 (6 bases each). The CDR3 runs 14 residues. With 5 bases removed from V and 3 bases from J, the gap between germline ends came to 14 bases. The germline V gene has CDR1 SGHAT and CDR2 FQNNGV. The CDR3 sequence: CASSPGGDNYEQYF. The CDR3 bases are TGTGCCAGCAGCCCCGGGGGCGATAACTACGAGCAGTACTTC.

The V call is TRBV9, the J call TRBJ1-2; D perhaps matches TRBD1 (6 bases). V was cut by 0 bases and J by 2 bases, with 11 bases left in between. The CDR3 length is 15 residues. Germline lookup yields CDR1 SGDLS and CDR2 YYNGEE. The CDR3 loop reads CASSVGGQGNYGYTF. The DNA of the CDR3 is TGTGCCAGCAGCGTAGGGGGGCAAGGGAACTATGGCTACACCTTC.

V usage is TRBV30 and J usage is TRBJ1-1; TRBD1 matches 10 bases. This CDR3 is built from 14 residues. Trimming at V came to 1 base and at J to 5 bases, leaving 4 bases not matched to a gene. Germline CDR1 and CDR2: GTSNPN and SVGIG (reference sequence). The CDR3 sequence: CAWSAGTGATEAFF. The CDR3 DNA reads TGTGCCTGGAGTGCCGGGACAGGGGCGACTGAAGCTTTCTTT.

The chain recombines TRBV15 with TRBJ1-1; the D gene is possibly TRBD1 (5 bases). The germline CDR1 and CDR2 sequences are LNHNV and YYDKDF (reference sequence). The CDR3 is made up of 14 amino acids. The V gene lost 1 base and the J gene lost 6 bases, with 12 bases spanning the gap. The chain's CDR3 is CATSRVGGRPEAFF. CDR3 bases: TGTGCCACCAGCAGAGTCGGGGGTCGCCCTGAAGCTTTCTTT.

The rearrangement links TRBV28 to TRBJ2-7; D remains unclear. The CDR3 runs to 13 residues. Trimming took off 7 bases at V and 3 bases at J, with 13 bases between the two ends. Germline V gene data show CDR1 as MDHEN and CDR2 as SYDVKM. The CDR3 protein is CASTNRASYEQYF. CDR3 nucleotides: TGTGCCAGCACTAACCGGGCTAGCTACGAGCAGTACTTC.

This chain joins TRBV28 and TRBJ1-5; TRBD1 might be the D (5 bases). Trimming pared 2 bases from V and 4 bases from J, leaving 15 bases between. This CDR3 spans 16 amino acids. CDR1 MDHEN and CDR2 SYDVKM come from the germline V gene. As DNA, the CDR3 is TGTGCCAGCAGTTTACCGGTCCCGGGGACGAATCAGCCCCAGCATTTT. Protein product: CASSLPVPGTNQPQHF. Supplemented by reference TRBV28 and TRBJ1-5, the full variable domain reads DVKVTQSSRYLVKRTGEKVFLECVQDMDHENMFWYRQDPGLGLRLIYFSYDVKMKEKGDIPEGYSVSREKKERFSLILESASTNQTSMYLCASSLPVPGTNQPQHFGDGTRLSIL.

The V gene is TRBV5-1, the J gene TRBJ2-5; D not certain. The CDR3 runs 13 residues. Germline V CDR1 and CDR2: SGHRS, YFSETQ. Trimming removed 0 bases at V and 4 bases at J, with 7 bases between. DNA for the CDR3: TGCGCCAGCAGCTTGGACCCGTTAGAGACCCAGTACTTC. Translation gives CASSLDPLETQYF.

The V gene is TRBV19, the J gene TRBJ1-5, with D unresolved. Looked up from germline, CDR1 is LNHDA and CDR2 is SQIVND (reference sequence). The CDR3 loop spans 13 amino acids. Deletions cut 5 bases from V and 7 bases from J, with 12 bases between. The CDR3, as DNA: TGTGCCAGTAGTGCCACGGGGTTGCAGCCCCAGCATTTT. This sequence encodes CASSATGLQPQHF.

This clonotype showed up many times. The chain joins TRBV24-1 to TRBJ2-7; D is unclear. Germline V lookup: CDR1 KGHDR, CDR2 SFDVKD. The V and J ends lost 3 bases and 5 bases respectively, with 4 bases between them. The CDR3 spans 11 residues. In DNA, the CDR3 is TGTGCCACCAGTGATAGAGACGAGCAGTACTTC. This encodes CATSDRDEQYF.

The CDR3 region is CASSLLALLGETQYF. The CDR3 DNA reads TGTGCCAGCAGTCTACTAGCCCTTTTGGGTGAGACCCAGTACTTC. The rearrangement uses TRBV6-1 and TRBJ2-5, with a tentative D call TRBD2 (6 bases). Germline loops: CDR1 MNHNS, CDR2 SASEGT. The CDR3 is made up of 15 amino acids. The V end was cut by 5 bases, the J end by 5 bases, with 18 bases between.

J is TRBJ2-2 and V is TRBV12-3 or TRBV12-4; tentative D call: TRBD1 (6 bases). V gave up 10 bases and J gave up 6 bases, with 15 bases separating them. The CDR3 contains 13 residues. This CDR3 is CAMEQGRAGELFF. CDR3 DNA: TGTGCCATGGAACAGGGTCGGGCCGGGGAGCTGTTTTTT.

V and J are TRBV7-2 and TRBJ2-3; weak D call: TRBD2 (5 bases). The germline V gene has CDR1 SGHTA and CDR2 FQGNSA. This CDR3 spans 12 amino acids. The V end was cut by 2 bases, the J end by 9 bases, with 9 bases between. The CDR3 bases are TGTGCCAGCAGCTTAAGCCTAGCAACGCAGTATTTT. It yields the protein CASSLSLATQYF.

The genes are TRBV2 and TRBJ2-1; TRBD1 aligns across 7 bases. V shed 4 bases and J 9 bases; nucleotides not matched to a gene: 0. This CDR3 is 11 amino acids long. Germline CDR1 reads SNHLY; CDR2 reads FYNNEI. The DNA of the CDR3 is TGTGCCAGCAGTGGGGACAGTGAGCAGTTCTTC. Amino acid sequence: CASSGDSEQFF.

This clonotype was observed a handful of times. The V and J genes are TRBV12-3 or TRBV12-4 and TRBJ1-2, with 8 bases matching TRBD1. V lost 4 bases and J lost 8; bases outside the gene matches: 12. This CDR3 is 15 amino acids long. CDR3 sequence (DNA): TGTGCCAGCAGTTCCCGTACCGGGACAGGTGACGGCTACACCTTC. Protein sequence: CASSSRTGTGDGYTF.